These 19 T cell receptor beta chains were sequenced from one sample in a study of cytomegalovirus exposure and HLA in healthy donors. PCR primers comprised 60 Vbeta and 13 Jbeta primers. Method: immunoSEQ multiplex PCR; TCRdb's copy keeps in-frame clones and lacks some. The data show some 140,000 clones, over 65% seen once. Material for sequencing was PBMCs. These receptors all stem from a middle-aged woman in good health and CMV-seronegative.

This clone occurred a few times. V and J are TRBV30 and TRBJ2-7, with unresolved D. Germline CDR1 is GTSNPN and CDR2 is SVGIG (reference sequence). The CDR3 consists of 17 residues. The ends were cut back, 1 base at V and 2 bases at J, with 21 bases in the middle. CDR3 protein: CAWSAPPFSTDTYEQYF. CDR3 nucleotides: TGTGCCTGGAGTGCCCCGCCTTTTAGTACCGATACCTACGAGCAGTACTTC.

The chain joins TRBV4-2 to TRBJ1-2; 7 nucleotides agree with TRBD1. After removal of 0 bases from V and 4 bases from J, the junction contained 8 bases not matched to a gene. Germline CDR1 reads LGHNA; CDR2 reads YNFKEQ. This CDR3 spans 16 amino acids. As DNA, the CDR3 is TGTGCCAGCAGCCAAGATCTTGGGACAGCTTTCTATGGCTACACCTTC. Its protein product is CASSQDLGTAFYGYTF.

The V and J genes are TRBV28 and TRBJ2-7, with 9 bases aligning to TRBD2. The ends lost 6 bases at V and 2 bases at J; junction bases unmatched: 8. Per germline, CDR1 MDHEN and CDR2 SYDVKM. The CDR3 is 15 residues long. This CDR3 reads CASRTSGLAAYEQYF. Written as DNA, the CDR3 is TGTGCCAGCAGGACTTCGGGACTAGCAGCCTACGAGCAGTACTTC.

The gene calls are TRBV27 and TRBJ1-5; possible D gene TRBD1, 6 bases. This CDR3 spans 14 amino acids. Germline CDR1 and CDR2: MNHEY and SMNVEV (reference sequence). The V and J ends lost 6 bases and 5 bases respectively, with 14 bases between them. In DNA, the CDR3 is TGTGCCAGCAGCCGTTCCGGGGGGCATCAGCCCCAGCATTTT. It encodes CASSRSGGHQPQHF.

This chain uses TRBV27 with TRBJ1-4; 8 bases map to TRBD1. V shed 3 bases and J 4 bases; nucleotides not matched to a gene: 1. The CDR3 has 14 amino acids. The germline V gene encodes CDR1 MNHEY and CDR2 SMNVEV (reference sequence). The CDR3: CASSLTGVNEKLFF. The CDR3 DNA reads as TGTGCCAGCAGTTTGACAGGGGTTAATGAAAAACTGTTTTTT.

This rearrangement joins TRBV5-1 to TRBJ1-6; 9 bases align to TRBD1. With V trimmed by 1 base and J by 2 bases, 1 base remained unmatched. The CDR3 is 16 amino acids. Germline lookup yields CDR1 SGHRS and CDR2 YFSETQ. DNA for the CDR3: TGCGCCAGCAGCTTGACAGGGGGCGCCTATAATTCACCCCTCCACTTT. Translated: CASSLTGGAYNSPLHF. The complete variable domain, with remaining parts taken from reference TRBV5-1 and TRBJ1-6, reads KAGVTQTPRYLIKTRGQQVTLSCSPISGHRSVSWYQQTPGQGLQFLFEYFSETQRNKGNFPGRFSGRQFSNSRSEMNVSTLELGDSALYLCASSLTGGAYNSPLHFGNGTRLTVT.

The V gene is TRBV28, the J gene TRBJ2-7; TRBD2 matches at 8 bases. The CDR3 totals 15 residues. CDR1 is MDHEN and CDR2 is SYDVKM in the germline V gene. Germline trimming cut 6 bases from V and 4 bases from J; bases unmatched to any gene: 11. The CDR3 sequence: CASSASAGGIYEQYF. DNA of the CDR3: TGTGCCAGCAGCGCCTCGGCGGGGGGAATATACGAGCAGTACTTC.

In its sample, this clone was seen a few times. J is TRBJ2-7 and V is TRBV5-1; 8 bases fit TRBD1. Germline lookup yields CDR1 SGHRS and CDR2 YFSETQ. V lost 0 bases to trimming and J lost 9 bases; unmatched junction nucleotides: 14. The CDR3 is 16 residues long. The CDR3 DNA is TGCGCCAGCAGCTTGGGCCCTCCGGCAGGGGGCGCCGGGCAGTACTTC. This encodes CASSLGPPAGGAGQYF.

This clone was found once. This chain uses TRBV6-5 with TRBJ1-3; D may be TRBD1 (5 bases). Per germline, CDR1 MNHEY and CDR2 SVGAGI. CDR3 length: 14 amino acids. Deletions cut 2 bases from V and 4 bases from J, with 9 bases between. The CDR3 loop reads CASSYRAGGNTIYF. As DNA, the CDR3 is TGTGCCAGCAGTTACCGGGCAGGGGGAAACACCATATATTTT.

The J gene is TRBJ1-4, the V gene TRBV6-1; TRBD1 matches 7 bases. The CDR3 extends over 14 amino acids. Germline CDR1 is MNHNS and CDR2 is SASEGT. The V segment lost 6 bases and the J segment 6 bases; nucleotides outside the gene matches: 7. The CDR3 nucleotides are TGTGCCAGCAGACAGACAGGGACGGATGAAAAACTGTTTTTT. It translates to CASRQTGTDEKLFF.

The chain uses TRBV28 and TRBJ1-1; no reliable D call. The CDR3 sequence is 14 residues long. Trimming pared 2 bases from V and 10 bases from J, leaving 17 bases between. Germline CDR1 reads MDHEN; CDR2 reads SYDVKM. This CDR3 reads CASSLREARSGAFF. The CDR3 bases are TGTGCCAGCAGTTTAAGAGAGGCTAGGTCGGGAGCTTTCTTT.

The chain couples TRBV27 to TRBJ2-7; unclear D gene. This CDR3 has 13 amino acids. V dropped 4 bases and J dropped 0 bases, with 7 bases sitting between them. CDR1 is MNHEY, CDR2 SMNVEV, per germline (reference sequence). This CDR3 is CASSSRISYEQYF. CDR3 in DNA: TGTGCCAGCAGTTCGCGGATCTCCTACGAGCAGTACTTC.

This clone was observed a single time. This chain uses TRBV11-3 with TRBJ2-2; 12 nucleotides match TRBD2. The CDR3 has 16 residues. Germline CDR1 and CDR2: SGHNT and YENEEA. V shed 5 bases and J 3 bases; nucleotides not matched to a gene: 4. The DNA of the CDR3 is TGTGCCAGCAGCCCGACTAGCGGGAGTGACACCGGGGAGCTGTTTTTT. Its protein is CASSPTSGSDTGELFF. Full variable domain (outside the CDR3, taken from reference TRBV11-3 and TRBJ2-2): EAGVVQSPRYKIIEKKQPVAFWCNPISGHNTLYWYLQNLGQGPELLIRYENEEAVDDSQLPKDRFSAERLKGVDSTLKIQPAELGDSAVYLCASSPTSGSDTGELFFGEGSRLTVL.

CDR3 nucleotides: TGTCCGGACAGGACCTACGAGCAGTACTTC. It codes for CPDRTYEQYF. V is TRBV6-5 and J is TRBJ2-7; 7 bases fit TRBD1. The CDR3 spans 10 residues. Germline V gives CDR1 MNHEY, CDR2 SVGAGI.

This chain links TRBV2 with TRBJ2-1; 9 bases are shared with TRBD2. The germline V gene encodes CDR1 SNHLY and CDR2 FYNNEI. The length of the CDR3 is 14 residues. V shed 10 bases, J shed 2 bases, and the junction held 6 bases outside the gene matches. This chain's CDR3 is CATPAGGTYNEQFF. The CDR3 DNA reads TGTGCCACCCCAGCGGGAGGAACCTACAATGAGCAGTTCTTC.

This chain joins TRBV28 and TRBJ2-7; the D gene is possibly TRBD2 (5 bases). In germline, CDR1 is MDHEN, CDR2 SYDVKM. The CDR3 runs to 12 residues. The V end lost 3 bases, the J end lost 6 bases, and 9 bases lay between the germline ends. CDR3 protein: CASSFGVSEQYF. In DNA form, the CDR3 reads TGTGCCAGCAGTTTCGGGGTCAGCGAGCAGTACTTC.

V is TRBV7-9 and J is TRBJ2-7; TRBD1 is a possible D gene (7 bases). The CDR3 totals 19 residues. Germline V gene lookup returns CDR1 SEHNR and CDR2 FQNEAQ (reference sequence). V shed 4 bases and J shed 0 bases, with 25 bases lying between them. CDR3 protein: CASSYKAGGQTGASYEQYF. The CDR3 coding sequence is TGTGCCAGCAGCTATAAGGCAGGGGGGCAAACCGGGGCCTCCTACGAGCAGTACTTC.

The chain couples TRBV7-9 to TRBJ2-1, with D perhaps matching TRBD2 (7 bases). V was pared by 5 bases and J by 0 bases, with 11 bases between. The CDR3 spans 15 residues. CDR1 is SEHNR and CDR2 is FQNEAQ in the germline V gene (reference sequence). CDR3 amino acids: CASSPGGPSYNEQFF. CDR3 sequence (DNA): TGTGCCAGCAGCCCCGGGGGGCCCTCCTACAATGAGCAGTTCTTC.

DNA for the CDR3: TGCAGCGTTGAGGGCGGGGGGAAGGGAGAGACCCAGTACTTC. It encodes CSVEGGGKGETQYF. V gene TRBV29-1 combines with J gene TRBJ2-5, with TRBD2 matching 8 bases. V shed 3 bases and J 4 bases; nucleotides not matched to a gene: 7. Germline V gives CDR1 SQVTM, CDR2 ANQGSEA. The CDR3 length is 14 residues.